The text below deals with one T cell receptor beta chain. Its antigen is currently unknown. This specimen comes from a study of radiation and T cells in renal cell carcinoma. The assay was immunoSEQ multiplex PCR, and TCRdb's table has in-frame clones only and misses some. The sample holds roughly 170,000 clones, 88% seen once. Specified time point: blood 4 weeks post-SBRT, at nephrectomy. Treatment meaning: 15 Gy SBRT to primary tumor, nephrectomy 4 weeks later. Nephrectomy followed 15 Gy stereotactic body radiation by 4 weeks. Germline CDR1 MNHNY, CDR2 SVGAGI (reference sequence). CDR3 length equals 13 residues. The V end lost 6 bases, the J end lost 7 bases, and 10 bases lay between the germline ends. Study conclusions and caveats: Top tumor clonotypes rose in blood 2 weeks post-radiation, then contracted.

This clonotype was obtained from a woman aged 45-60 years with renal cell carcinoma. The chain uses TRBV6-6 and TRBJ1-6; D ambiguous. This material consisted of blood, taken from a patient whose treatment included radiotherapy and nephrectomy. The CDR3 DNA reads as TGTGCCAGCAGCCGTATGGGCAATTCACCCCTCCACTTT. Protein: CASSRMGNSPLHF.